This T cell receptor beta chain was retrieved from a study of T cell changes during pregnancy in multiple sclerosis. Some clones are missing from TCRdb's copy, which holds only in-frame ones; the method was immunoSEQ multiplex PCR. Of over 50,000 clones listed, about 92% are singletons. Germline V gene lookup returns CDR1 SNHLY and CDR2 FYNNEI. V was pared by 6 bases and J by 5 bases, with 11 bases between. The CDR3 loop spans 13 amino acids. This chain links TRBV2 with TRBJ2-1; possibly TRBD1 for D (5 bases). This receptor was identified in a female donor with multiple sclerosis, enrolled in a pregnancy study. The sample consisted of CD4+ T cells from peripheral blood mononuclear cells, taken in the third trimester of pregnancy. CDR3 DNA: TGTGCCAGCAGGGTCGACAGAAACAATGAGCAGTTCTTC. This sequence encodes CASRVDRNNEQFF.